A single sample gave rise to the 29 T cell receptor beta chains below, sequenced in a study of cytomegalovirus exposure and HLA in healthy donors. Primers for the PCR totalled 60 Vbeta and 13 Jbeta. Here immunoSEQ multiplex PCR was the method, and the copy in TCRdb shows in-frame clones only, minus some. This table holds 150,000 to 200,000 clones, more than 75% found once. Material for sequencing was PBMCs. The origin of the receptors is a middle-aged man in good health and CMV-seropositive.

The genes are TRBV6-1 and TRBJ2-2, with 10 bases fitting TRBD2. Germline V CDR1 and CDR2: MNHNS, SASEGT. This CDR3 region has 18 residues. The J segment lost 3 bases and the V segment lost 3 bases, leaving 10 bases of the junction unmatched. The chain's CDR3 is CASSDPSSGGADTGELFF. The CDR3 DNA reads TGTGCCAGCAGTGACCCCTCCAGCGGGGGGGCAGACACCGGGGAGCTGTTTTTT.

The rearrangement joins TRBV4-1 to TRBJ2-7; 10 positions match TRBD2. V lost 1 base and J lost 0; bases outside the gene matches: 6. This CDR3 is built from 17 residues. CDR1 and CDR2 from the germline V gene are MGHRA and YSYEKL. CDR3: CASSQGSRLAGSYEQYF. For the CDR3, the DNA is TGCGCCAGCAGCCAAGGTTCCCGACTAGCGGGCTCCTACGAGCAGTACTTC.

The CDR3 here is CAWSVGTSGSGYEQYF. CDR3 bases: TGTGCCTGGAGTGTTGGGACTAGCGGGAGTGGCTACGAGCAGTACTTC. The chain links TRBV30 to TRBJ2-7; 14 positions match TRBD2. V lost 0 bases and J lost 3; bases outside the gene matches: 4. Germline V gene data show CDR1 as GTSNPN and CDR2 as SVGIG (reference sequence). The CDR3 totals 16 residues. Variable domain in full (rest from reference TRBV30 and TRBJ2-7): SQTIHQWPATLVQPVGSPLSLECTVEGTSNPNLYWYRQAAGRGLQLLFYSVGIGQISSEVPQNLSASRPQDRQFILSSKKLLLSDSGFYLCAWSVGTSGSGYEQYFGPGTRLTVT.

Notes on this clone: This likely stems from a read error, as it lies one base from a far larger clone. Other DNA sequences in this specimen translate into the identical CDR3. V and J are TRBV19 and TRBJ1-1; 7 nucleotides line up with TRBD1. The length of the CDR3 is 17 residues. Germline V gene data show CDR1 as LNHDA and CDR2 as SQIVND (reference sequence). The CDR3 sequence: CASSNPGGGLGDTEAFF. The CDR3 bases are TGTGCCAGCAGTAACCCTGGAGGGGGCTTGGGAGACACTGAAGCTTTCTTT.

The V and J genes are TRBV6-1 and TRBJ2-5, with D unclear. The DNA end is a closer match to TRBJ2-7, so the J assignment may be wrong. This CDR3 is built from 13 residues. Germline V CDR1 and CDR2: MNHNS, SASEGT. In DNA form, the CDR3 reads TGTGCCAGCAGTGAATGGCTTAACTACGAGCAGTACTTC. This codes for CASSEWLNYEQYF.

This clone occurred a few times. The rearrangement uses TRBV19 and TRBJ1-2; TRBD1 matches 8 bases. Per germline, CDR1 LNHDA and CDR2 SQIVND (reference sequence). The V segment lost 3 bases and the J segment 5 bases; nucleotides outside the gene matches: 2. The CDR3 is 13 residues long. The CDR3 DNA reads TGTGCCAGTAGTATGGACAGGGTTTATGGCTACACCTTC. It codes for CASSMDRVYGYTF.

The V call is TRBV5-6, the J call TRBJ2-6; 11 bases line up with TRBD1. V lost 7 bases and J lost 1; bases outside the gene matches: 4. From germline, CDR1 is SGHDT and CDR2 YYEEEE. The CDR3 sequence is 16 residues long. The CDR3 DNA is TGTGCCAGCGGACAGGGGGCGGCTTCTGGGGCCAACGTCCTGACTTTC. It yields the protein CASGQGAASGANVLTF.

The rearrangement links TRBV28 to TRBJ1-4, with D perhaps TRBD1 (6 bases). Germline V gene lookup returns CDR1 MDHEN and CDR2 SYDVKM. This CDR3 region has 14 residues. Trimming removed 5 bases at V and 5 bases at J, with 12 bases between. The chain's CDR3 is CASSPDRSNEKLFF. Written as DNA, the CDR3 is TGTGCCAGCAGTCCGGACAGAAGCAATGAAAAACTGTTTTTT.

V usage is TRBV5-1 and J usage is TRBJ2-5, with a tentative D call TRBD2 (5 bases). The CDR3 runs 16 residues. Trimming removed 0 bases from V and 0 bases from J, with 12 bases in between. Germline loops: CDR1 SGHRS, CDR2 YFSETQ. The CDR3 spells CASSLAEGRNQETQYF. Here the CDR3 DNA reads TGCGCCAGCAGCTTGGCCGAGGGCCGGAACCAAGAGACCCAGTACTTC.

The V and J genes are TRBV6-6 and TRBJ2-3, with TRBD2 identical over 9 bases. The V segment lost 0 bases and the J segment 4 bases; nucleotides outside the gene matches: 2. The CDR3 is made up of 15 amino acids. Germline CDR1 reads MNHNY; CDR2 reads SVGAGI (reference sequence). CDR3 sequence: CASSYSRGGPDTQYF. The CDR3 nucleotides read TGTGCCAGCAGTTACTCGCGGGGGGGCCCAGATACGCAGTATTTT.

This chain joins TRBV7-7 and TRBJ1-6; perhaps TRBD1 as D (5 bases). Trimming took 4 bases from V and 7 from J, leaving 14 bases between them. Germline V CDR1 and CDR2: SSHAT, FNYEAQ (reference sequence). The CDR3 has 15 residues. The CDR3: CASSSPGPQNSPLHF. As DNA, the CDR3 is TGTGCCAGCAGCTCCCCAGGGCCCCAGAATTCACCCCTCCACTTT.

The chain carries TRBV5-1 and TRBJ2-5; 13 positions match TRBD2. The CDR3 contains 21 residues. V was pared by 4 bases and J by 6 bases, with 24 bases of the junction left unmatched. Germline values: CDR1 SGHRS, CDR2 YFSETQ. The CDR3 nucleotides read TGCGCCAGCAGCCCCAGACTAGCGGGGGGCCTGTACCGCTCCCTCCCCCAGACCCAGTACTTC. Translated, it gives CASSPRLAGGLYRSLPQTQYF.

This chain uses TRBV6-5 with TRBJ2-7, with TRBD1 matching 8 bases. Trimming removed 2 bases from V and 4 bases from J; junction bases left unmatched: 4. This CDR3 region has 14 residues. Germline loops: CDR1 MNHEY, CDR2 SVGAGI. The DNA for the CDR3 is TGTGCCAGCAGTTACGGGCAGGGGGCGTACGAGCAGTACTTC. Translation gives CASSYGQGAYEQYF.

The genes are TRBV30 and TRBJ2-4; D is possibly TRBD2 (6 bases). Germline-derived CDR1 and CDR2 are GTSNPN and SVGIG (reference sequence). This CDR3 region has 15 residues. Trimming removed 1 base from V and 2 bases from J, with 12 bases in between. CDR3 nucleotides: TGTGCCTGGAGTGAGGGAGGTGCGACCAAAAACATTCAGTACTTC. Its translation is CAWSEGGATKNIQYF.

The rearrangement joins TRBV19 to TRBJ2-7; 12 bases are shared with TRBD2. The CDR3 length is 16 residues. Germline V gives CDR1 LNHDA, CDR2 SQIVND (reference sequence). J gave up 0 bases and V 8 bases, and 8 bases lay outside the gene matches. CDR3 DNA: TGTGCCAGTCGGGCTAGCGGGAGGGCCAGCTCCTACGAGCAGTACTTC. Residues: CASRASGRASSYEQYF.

This clone occurred a few times. The rearrangement links TRBV7-9 to TRBJ2-3; TRBD2 aligns across 12 bases. CDR1 SEHNR and CDR2 FQNEAQ come from the germline V gene (reference sequence). There are 18 residues in the CDR3. Germline trimming cut 7 bases from V and 1 base from J; bases unmatched to any gene: 12. The CDR3 loop is CASTRLAGALPGTDTQYF. The CDR3 region has the DNA TGTGCCAGCACCCGACTAGCGGGGGCTCTGCCGGGCACAGATACGCAGTATTTT.

CDR3 protein: CASGLAGGKQETQYF. Written as DNA, the CDR3 is TGTGCCTCGGGACTAGCGGGGGGGAAACAAGAGACCCAGTACTTC. The chain carries TRBV6-1 and TRBJ2-5, with 16 bases fitting TRBD2. The germline CDR1 and CDR2 sequences are MNHNS and SASEGT. V lost 11 bases, J lost 2 bases, and 5 bases stayed unmatched. This CDR3 is built from 15 residues.

V usage is TRBV7-9 and J usage is TRBJ2-4; TRBD1 is a possible D gene (6 bases). Trimming shortened V by 5 bases and J by 0 bases, and 17 bases separated the two germline ends. CDR1 and CDR2 (germline): SEHNR, FQNEAQ (reference sequence). This CDR3 comprises 17 residues. CDR3 coding DNA: TGTGCCAGCAGCCCCCGTGGGATAGGGGGAGCCAAAAACATTCAGTACTTC. Amino acid sequence: CASSPRGIGGAKNIQYF.

The chain employs TRBV11-2 and TRBJ2-7; maybe TRBD2 (5 bases). V shed 5 bases and J shed 0 bases, with 11 bases lying between them. The CDR3 runs 14 residues. Looked up from germline, CDR1 is SGHAT and CDR2 is FQNNGV. CDR3 nucleotides: TGTGCCAGCAGCCCCGAGGGCCGCTCCTACGAGCAGTACTTC. Translation gives CASSPEGRSYEQYF.

This clone was seen once. The V call is TRBV9, the J call TRBJ2-1; 7 nucleotides line up with TRBD2. The length of the CDR3 is 15 residues. Germline V gene data show CDR1 as SGDLS and CDR2 as YYNGEE. With 4 bases clipped from V and 7 bases from J, the junction kept 11 bases outside the gene matches. CDR3 sequence: CASSTGTTPRNEQFF. The DNA for the CDR3 is TGTGCCAGCAGCACCGGGACTACCCCTCGGAATGAGCAGTTCTTC.

The CDR3 protein is CASSPGGWDVEKLFF. In nucleotides, the CDR3 is TGTGCCAGCAGTCCCGGGGGGTGGGACGTTGAAAAACTGTTTTTT. The chain joins TRBV28 to TRBJ1-4, with D perhaps matching TRBD1 (5 bases). V lost 5 bases, J lost 7 bases, and 17 bases lay in between. The CDR3 sequence is 15 residues long. Germline values: CDR1 MDHEN, CDR2 SYDVKM.

About this clone: The junction differs from germline at one of its ends, possibly a read error. The chain couples TRBV27 to TRBJ2-1; D unresolved. CDR1 MNHEY and CDR2 SMNVEV come from the germline V gene (reference sequence). The CDR3 is made up of 15 amino acids. The DNA for the CDR3 is TGTGCCGGCAGTTTTTCGGTGAGCTCCTACAATGAGCAGTTCTTC. Protein product: CAGSFSVSSYNEQFF.

About this clone itself: At the DNA level, this CDR3 is encoded by other sequences in the same sample as well. This rearrangement joins TRBV7-6 to TRBJ1-2; perhaps TRBD1 as D (6 bases). Germline V gene lookup returns CDR1 SGHVS and CDR2 FNYEAQ. Trimming left V 5 bases short and J 5 bases short, with 12 bases between. The CDR3 spans 13 residues. CDR3 residues: CASSPTGNYGYTF. DNA for the CDR3: TGTGCCAGCAGCCCAACAGGGAATTATGGCTACACCTTC.

The V call is TRBV6-5, the J call TRBJ1-4; TRBD1 matches 8 bases. CDR1 and CDR2 (germline): MNHEY, SVGAGI. V gave up 6 bases and J gave up 8 bases; unmatched junction bases: 8. The CDR3 is made up of 14 amino acids. Here the CDR3 DNA reads TGTGCCAGCAGCCCTGGGACAGGCGGGGAAAAACTGTTTTTT. Translation gives CASSPGTGGEKLFF.

The J gene is TRBJ1-2, the V gene TRBV6-1, with 7 bases fitting TRBD1. The CDR3 extends over 14 amino acids. V shed 7 bases and J 1 base; nucleotides not matched to a gene: 6. Germline V gene data show CDR1 as MNHNS and CDR2 as SASEGT. The chain's CDR3 is CASTQTGINYGYTF. DNA for the CDR3: TGTGCCAGCACCCAGACAGGGATTAACTATGGCTACACCTTC.

This rearrangement joins TRBV19 to TRBJ2-7, with 7 positions matching TRBD1. With 9 bases clipped from V and 0 bases from J, the junction kept 8 bases outside the gene matches. Germline values: CDR1 LNHDA, CDR2 SQIVND (reference sequence). This CDR3 comprises 14 residues. The CDR3 region has the DNA TGTGCCAGCCGGGGACAGCCGAGCTCCTACGAGCAGTACTTC. The encoded protein is CASRGQPSSYEQYF.

CDR3 in DNA: TGTGCCAGCAGTAACTACCGGGACAGGGACACTGAAGCTTTCTTT. Its protein is CASSNYRDRDTEAFF. The chain is built from TRBV2 and TRBJ1-1; 9 nucleotides agree with TRBD1. Germline assignment: CDR1 SNHLY and CDR2 FYNNEI. V shed 5 bases, J shed 3 bases, and the junction held 7 bases outside the gene matches. The CDR3 length is 15 residues.

V and J are TRBV5-4 and TRBJ2-7; unclear D gene. CDR3 length equals 14 residues. V lost 0 bases and J lost 3, with 10 bases in between. Looked up from germline, CDR1 is SGHNT and CDR2 is YYREEE (reference sequence). The CDR3 sequence is CASSLGLSYYEQYF. The CDR3 nucleotides read TGTGCCAGCAGCTTGGGTCTATCCTACTACGAGCAGTACTTC. The full variable domain, completed using reference TRBV5-4 and TRBJ2-7, is ETGVTQSPTHLIKTRGQQVTLRCSSQSGHNTVSWYQQALGQGPQFIFQYYREEENGRGNFPPRFSGLQFPNYSSELNVNALELDDSALYLCASSLGLSYYEQYFGPGTRLTVT.

The chain employs TRBV7-9 and TRBJ2-7; no clear D gene. V was shortened by 3 bases and J by 3 bases, with 6 bases between the two germline ends. The CDR3 contains 12 residues. Germline CDR1 reads SEHNR; CDR2 reads FQNEAQ (reference sequence). The DNA of the CDR3 is TGTGCCAGCAGCTTCCCAGGCTACGAGCAGTACTTC. Its protein is CASSFPGYEQYF.